This TCR beta chain appears in the sequencing data of a study of T cells in Graves' hyperthyroidism and ophthalmopathy. Study background: Sampling of peripheral blood happened at initial diagnosis, prior to any treatment.

The definition of stable Graves' hyperthyroidism was no ophthalmopathy progression within 18 months. Orbital computed tomography, thyroid ultrasound, serum thyroxine and TRAb, and clinical symptoms together informed the diagnoses. Trimming took 6 bases from V and 0 from J; bases not matched to a gene: 9. The CDR3 has 16 residues. Researchers amplified the TCR beta CDR3 regions from RNA transcripts. The study used the HTBI primer set for a first-round RT-PCR of the TCR CDR3. TCRdb re-derived calls from the multiplex PCR reads in MiXCR, one entry per CDR3 protein. The sample comprises roughly 290,000 distinct CDR3 sequences, approximately 15% of which are singletons, and roughly 7.9% rests with the top ten.

The chain links TRBV12-3 or TRBV12-4 to TRBJ2-5, with 8 nucleotides matching TRBD1. Sequences were obtained from blood. The TCR originated in a woman between 35 and 50 years old with Graves' hyperthyroidism. CDR3 sequence: CASRPTGTGNQETQYF. The CDR3 coding sequence is TGTGCCAGCAGGCCTACCGGGACAGGCAACCAAGAGACCCAGTACTTC.